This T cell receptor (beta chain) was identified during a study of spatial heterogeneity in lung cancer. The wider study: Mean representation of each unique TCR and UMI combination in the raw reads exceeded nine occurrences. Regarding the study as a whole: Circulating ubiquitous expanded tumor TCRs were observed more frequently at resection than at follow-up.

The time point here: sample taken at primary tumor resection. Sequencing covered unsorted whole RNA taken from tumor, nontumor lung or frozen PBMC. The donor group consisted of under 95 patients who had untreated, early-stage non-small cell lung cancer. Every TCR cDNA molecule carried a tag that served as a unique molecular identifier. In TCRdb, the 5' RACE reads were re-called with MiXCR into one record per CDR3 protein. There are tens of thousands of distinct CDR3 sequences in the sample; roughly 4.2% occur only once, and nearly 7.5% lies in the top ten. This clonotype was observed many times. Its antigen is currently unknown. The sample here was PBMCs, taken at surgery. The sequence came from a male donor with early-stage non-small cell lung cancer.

CDR3 loop: CASSLQGIGETQYF. For the CDR3, the DNA is TGTGCCAGCAGTCTCCAGGGGATTGGAGAGACCCAGTACTTC. V gene TRBV2 combines with J gene TRBJ2-5; possibly TRBD1 for D (6 bases). The CDR3 sequence is 14 residues long. V lost 5 bases, J lost 4 bases, and 14 bases lay in between. Germline loops: CDR1 SNHLY, CDR2 FYNNEI.